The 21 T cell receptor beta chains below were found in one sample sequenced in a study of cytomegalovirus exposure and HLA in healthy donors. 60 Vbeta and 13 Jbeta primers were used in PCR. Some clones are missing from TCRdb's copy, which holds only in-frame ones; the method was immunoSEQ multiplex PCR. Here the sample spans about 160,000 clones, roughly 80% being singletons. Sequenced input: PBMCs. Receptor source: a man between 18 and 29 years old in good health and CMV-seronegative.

The chain's CDR3 is CASSPYGTANTEAFF. The CDR3 bases are TGTGCCAGCAGCCCGTACGGGACAGCGAACACTGAAGCTTTCTTT. The rearrangement links TRBV5-5 to TRBJ1-1; 7 bases fit TRBD1. Germline V gives CDR1 SGHKS, CDR2 YYEKEE (reference sequence). Trimming at V came to 4 bases and at J to 1 base, leaving 7 bases not matched to a gene. CDR3 length equals 15 residues.

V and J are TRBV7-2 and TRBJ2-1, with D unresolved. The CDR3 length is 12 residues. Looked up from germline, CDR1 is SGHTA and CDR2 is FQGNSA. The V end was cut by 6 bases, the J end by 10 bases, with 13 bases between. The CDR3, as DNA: TGTGCCAGCAGTTCCGAACATCGCGAGCAGTTCTTC. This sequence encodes CASSSEHREQFF.

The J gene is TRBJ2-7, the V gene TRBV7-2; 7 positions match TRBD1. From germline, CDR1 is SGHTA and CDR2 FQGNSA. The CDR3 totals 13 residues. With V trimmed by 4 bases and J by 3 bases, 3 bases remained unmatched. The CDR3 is CASSYTGVYEQYF. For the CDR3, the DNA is TGTGCCAGCAGCTATACAGGGGTCTACGAGCAGTACTTC.

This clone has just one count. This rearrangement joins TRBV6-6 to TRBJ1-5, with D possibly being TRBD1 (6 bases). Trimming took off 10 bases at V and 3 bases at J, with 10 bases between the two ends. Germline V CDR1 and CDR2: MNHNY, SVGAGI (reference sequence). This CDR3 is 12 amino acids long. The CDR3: CATGGPNQPQHF. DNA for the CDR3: TGTGCCACCGGGGGGCCCAATCAGCCCCAGCATTTT.

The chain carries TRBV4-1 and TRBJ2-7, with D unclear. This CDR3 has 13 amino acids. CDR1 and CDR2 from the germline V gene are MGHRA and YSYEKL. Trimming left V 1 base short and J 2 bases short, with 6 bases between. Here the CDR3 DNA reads TGCGCCAGCAGCCAAGTTGCAGCCTACGAGCAGTACTTC. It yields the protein CASSQVAAYEQYF.

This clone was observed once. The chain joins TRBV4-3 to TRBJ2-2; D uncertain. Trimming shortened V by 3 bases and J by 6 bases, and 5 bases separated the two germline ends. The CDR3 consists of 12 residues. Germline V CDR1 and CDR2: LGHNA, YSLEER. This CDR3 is CASSHFSGELFF. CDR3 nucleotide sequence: TGCGCCAGCAGCCACTTTTCCGGGGAGCTGTTTTTT.

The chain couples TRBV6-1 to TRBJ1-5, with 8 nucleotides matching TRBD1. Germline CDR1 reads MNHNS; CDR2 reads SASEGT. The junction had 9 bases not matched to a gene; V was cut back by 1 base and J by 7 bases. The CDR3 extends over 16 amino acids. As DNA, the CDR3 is TGTGCCAGCAGTGAAGGTGACACAGGGGGTATCCAGCCCCAGCATTTT. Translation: CASSEGDTGGIQPQHF.

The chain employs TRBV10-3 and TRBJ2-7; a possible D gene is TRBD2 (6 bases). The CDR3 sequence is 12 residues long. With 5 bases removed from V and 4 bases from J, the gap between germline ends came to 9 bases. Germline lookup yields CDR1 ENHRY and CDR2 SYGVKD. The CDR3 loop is CAISSGLYEQYF. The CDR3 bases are TGTGCCATCAGTAGCGGGCTTTACGAGCAGTACTTC.

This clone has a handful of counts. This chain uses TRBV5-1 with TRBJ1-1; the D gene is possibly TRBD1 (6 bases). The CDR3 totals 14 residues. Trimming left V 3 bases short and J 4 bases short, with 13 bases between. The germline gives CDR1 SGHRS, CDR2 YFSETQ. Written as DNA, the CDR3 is TGCGCCAGCAGCTCCGGACAGAGAGCCACTGAAGCTTTCTTT. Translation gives CASSSGQRATEAFF.

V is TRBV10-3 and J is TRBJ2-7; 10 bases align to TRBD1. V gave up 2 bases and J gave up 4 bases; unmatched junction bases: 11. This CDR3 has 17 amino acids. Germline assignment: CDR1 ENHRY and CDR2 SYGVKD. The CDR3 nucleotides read TGTGCCATCAGTGAGCTCTTAGACAGGGGGCCTGGGTACGAGCAGTACTTC. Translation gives CAISELLDRGPGYEQYF.

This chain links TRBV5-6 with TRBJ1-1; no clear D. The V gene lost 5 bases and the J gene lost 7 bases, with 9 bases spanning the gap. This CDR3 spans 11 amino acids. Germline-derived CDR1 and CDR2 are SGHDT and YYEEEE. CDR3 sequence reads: CASSLGVEAFF. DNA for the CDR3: TGTGCCAGCAGTCTCGGGGTTGAAGCTTTCTTT.

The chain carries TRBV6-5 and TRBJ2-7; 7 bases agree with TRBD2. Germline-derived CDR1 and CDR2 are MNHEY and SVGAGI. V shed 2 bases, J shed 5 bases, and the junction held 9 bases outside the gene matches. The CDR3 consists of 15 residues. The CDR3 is CASSYVTGGGNEQYF. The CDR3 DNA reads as TGTGCCAGCAGTTACGTAACGGGAGGTGGAAACGAGCAGTACTTC.

The CDR3 coding sequence is TGTGCCAGCAGTTTATTGGGGAGTAACTACGAGCAGTACTTC. It is translated as CASSLLGSNYEQYF. The chain is built from TRBV28 and TRBJ2-5, with TRBD2 as a possible D gene (5 bases). The J call may not be correct, given that the DNA end is closer to TRBJ2-7. CDR1 and CDR2 from the germline V gene are MDHEN and SYDVKM. The length of the CDR3 is 14 residues.

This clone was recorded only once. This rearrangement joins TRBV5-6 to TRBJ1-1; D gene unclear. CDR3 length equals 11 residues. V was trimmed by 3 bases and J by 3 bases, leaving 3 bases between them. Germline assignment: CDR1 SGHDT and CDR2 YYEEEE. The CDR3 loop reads CASSSYTEAFF. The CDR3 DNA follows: TGTGCCAGCAGCTCTTACACTGAAGCTTTCTTT.

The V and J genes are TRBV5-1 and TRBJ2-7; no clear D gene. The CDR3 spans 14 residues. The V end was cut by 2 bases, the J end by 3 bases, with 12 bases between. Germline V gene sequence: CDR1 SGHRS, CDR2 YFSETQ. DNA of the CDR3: TGCGCCAGCAGCTTTGGCGGAACCAACTACGAGCAGTACTTC. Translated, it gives CASSFGGTNYEQYF.

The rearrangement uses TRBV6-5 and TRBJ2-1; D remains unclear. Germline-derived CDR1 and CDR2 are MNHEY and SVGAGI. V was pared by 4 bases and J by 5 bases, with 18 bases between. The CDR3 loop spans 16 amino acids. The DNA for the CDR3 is TGTGCCAGCAGTTCCCAGGCTCCGCTCCTTAACAATGAGCAGTTCTTC. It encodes CASSSQAPLLNNEQFF.

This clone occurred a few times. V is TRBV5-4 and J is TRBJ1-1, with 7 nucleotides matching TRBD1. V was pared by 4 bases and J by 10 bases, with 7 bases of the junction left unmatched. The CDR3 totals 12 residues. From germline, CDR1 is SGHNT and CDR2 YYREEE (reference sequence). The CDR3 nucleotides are TGTGCCAGCAGCGACAGGGTTGCCGGAGCTTTCTTT. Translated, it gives CASSDRVAGAFF.

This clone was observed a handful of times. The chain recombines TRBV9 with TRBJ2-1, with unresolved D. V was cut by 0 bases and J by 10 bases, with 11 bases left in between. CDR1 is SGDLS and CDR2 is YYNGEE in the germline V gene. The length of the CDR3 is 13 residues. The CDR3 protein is CASSVDGAYEQFF. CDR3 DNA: TGTGCCAGCAGCGTAGACGGAGCGTACGAGCAGTTCTTC.

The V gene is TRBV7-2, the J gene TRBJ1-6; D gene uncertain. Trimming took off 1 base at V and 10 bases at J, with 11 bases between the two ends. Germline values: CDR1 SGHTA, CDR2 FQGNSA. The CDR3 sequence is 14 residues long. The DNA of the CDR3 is TGTGCCAGCAGCTTAGACGCTGGCTTGTCACCCCTCCACTTT. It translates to CASSLDAGLSPLHF.

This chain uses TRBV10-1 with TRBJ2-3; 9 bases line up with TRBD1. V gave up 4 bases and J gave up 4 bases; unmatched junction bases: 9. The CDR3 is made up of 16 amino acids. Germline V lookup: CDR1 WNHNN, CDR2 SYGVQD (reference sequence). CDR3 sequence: CASSAPGTGRSDTQYF. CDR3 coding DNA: TGCGCCAGCAGTGCGCCCGGGACAGGGAGGTCAGATACGCAGTATTTT.

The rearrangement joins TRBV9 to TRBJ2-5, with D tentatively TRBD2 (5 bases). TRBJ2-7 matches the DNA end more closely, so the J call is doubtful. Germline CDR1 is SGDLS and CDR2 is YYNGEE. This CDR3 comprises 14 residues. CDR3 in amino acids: CASSAGLDSYEQYF. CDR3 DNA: TGTGCCAGCAGCGCCGGACTGGACTCCTACGAGCAGTACTTC.